This passage covers 30 T cell receptor beta chains from one sample sequenced in a study of T cells expressing NK-cell markers. TCRdb derives one entry per CDR3 protein from the 5' RACE reads, leaving out DNA. This listing includes hundreds of thousands of distinct CDR3 sequences. Sequenced sample: blood T cells: a sorted CD56 or NKG2C T cell subset, CD4+ or CD8+ T cells, or bulk PBMC T cells (not recorded which). All receptors come from a woman between 18 and 69 years old in good health.

The chain joins TRBV4-3 to TRBJ1-1; TCRdb gives TRBD1 as the D gene, but with no DNA this cannot be confirmed. Germline V gene lookup returns CDR1 LGHNA and CDR2 YSLEER. CDR3 length equals 13 residues. The CDR3 here is CASSQTGTGEAFF.

V is TRBV29-1 and J is TRBJ1-4. This CDR3 has 13 amino acids. The germline V gene encodes CDR1 SQVTM and CDR2 ANQGSEA. The CDR3: CSVEGPLNEKLFF.

This chain joins TRBV20-1 and TRBJ2-1; TCRdb reports TRBD2, a call that lacks DNA to check it against. The CDR3 runs to 15 residues. Germline values: CDR1 DFQATT, CDR2 SNEGSKA (reference sequence). The CDR3 region is CSARGPVLGDNEQFF.

The chain carries TRBV12-3 or TRBV12-4 and TRBJ2-5; TCRdb reports TRBD1, a call that lacks DNA to check it against. The CDR3 length is 14 residues. This chain's CDR3 is CASSFGGKTETQYF.

This sequence joins TRBV20-1 and TRBJ2-3; TCRdb selects TRBD2, and the lack of DNA leaves this call unchecked. This CDR3 is built from 14 residues. CDR1 DFQATT and CDR2 SNEGSKA come from the germline V gene (reference sequence). The CDR3 spells CSALLGGNTDTQYF.

The chain joins TRBV12-3 or TRBV12-4 to TRBJ1-1. This CDR3 spans 14 amino acids. CDR3: CASSPDPADTEAFF.

The chain joins TRBV5-1 to TRBJ1-1; without DNA, the TCRdb call of TRBD1 cannot be checked. The germline V gene has CDR1 SGHRS and CDR2 YFSETQ. CDR3 length: 16 amino acids. CDR3 loop: CASSKAGNYGNTEAFF.

The chain has TRBV12-3 or TRBV12-4 and TRBJ2-5; TCRdb reports TRBD1, a call that lacks DNA to check it against. The CDR3 spans 14 residues. CDR3 in amino acids: CASSRGQPQETQYF.

CDR3 loop: CASSLGGREYYNEQFF. V and J are TRBV5-1 and TRBJ2-1; TCRdb designates TRBD2, a call that cannot be tested without DNA. The CDR3 totals 16 residues. Germline CDR1 SGHRS, CDR2 YFSETQ. The whole variable domain, filled in from reference TRBV5-1 and TRBJ2-1, reads KAGVTQTPRYLIKTRGQQVTLSCSPISGHRSVSWYQQTPGQGLQFLFEYFSETQRNKGNFPGRFSGRQFSNSRSEMNVSTLELGDSALYLCASSLGGREYYNEQFFGPGTRLTVL.

The chain has TRBV20-1 and TRBJ2-1; checking the TCRdb D call of TRBD1 is not possible without DNA. This CDR3 is 11 amino acids long. Germline lookup yields CDR1 DFQATT and CDR2 SNEGSKA (reference sequence). The CDR3 here is CSAFQGIGQFF.

V gene TRBV29-1 combines with J gene TRBJ1-1; the D call from TCRdb, TRBD1, cannot be confirmed without DNA. This CDR3 region has 13 residues. Germline V CDR1 and CDR2: SQVTM, ANQGSEA. This chain's CDR3 is CSVIPGVITEAFF.

V gene TRBV14 combines with J gene TRBJ2-1; without DNA, the TCRdb call of TRBD2 cannot be checked. Germline V lookup: CDR1 SGHDN, CDR2 FVKESK. The CDR3 extends over 14 amino acids. CDR3 region: CAGSQGLWTSEQFF.

J is TRBJ2-1 and V is TRBV10-3; TCRdb's assignment of TRBD2 cannot be checked, as there is no DNA. CDR1 and CDR2 (germline): ENHRY, SYGVKD. The length of the CDR3 is 14 residues. This chain's CDR3 is CAISARAGGGEQFF.

The V call is TRBV7-9, the J call TRBJ1-4. This CDR3 contains 14 residues. Germline lookup yields CDR1 SEHNR and CDR2 FQNEAQ (reference sequence). CDR3 residues: CASSSDGGSEKLFF.

The rearrangement joins TRBV20-1 to TRBJ1-1; the D gene TCRdb calls, TRBD1, cannot be checked with no DNA. The CDR3 is 14 residues long. Germline lookup yields CDR1 DFQATT and CDR2 SNEGSKA (reference sequence). Here the CDR3 reads CSARDLRGGTEAFF.

The chain combines TRBV18 with TRBJ2-3; the TCRdb D gene call, TRBD1, has no DNA to confirm it. The CDR3 contains 14 residues. Germline CDR1 reads KGHSH; CDR2 reads LQKENI. The CDR3 region is CASSPGQGSDTQYF. Drawing the rest from reference TRBV18 and TRBJ2-3, the complete variable domain is NAGVMQNPRHLVRRRGQEARLRCSPMKGHSHVYWYRQLPEEGLKFMVYLQKENIIDESGMPKERFSAEFPKEGPSILRIQQVVRGDSAAYFCASSPGQGSDTQYFGPGTRLTVL.

The chain recombines TRBV25-1 with TRBJ1-5; TCRdb proposes TRBD1, but this gene call is untestable without DNA. The length of the CDR3 is 15 residues. CDR1 is MGHDK and CDR2 is SYGVNS in the germline V gene. The chain's CDR3 is CASSDGTLSNQPQHF.

CDR3 loop: CSAQDRGAGNTIYF. V and J are TRBV20-1 and TRBJ1-3; TCRdb gives TRBD1 as the D gene, but with no DNA this cannot be confirmed. The CDR3 is 14 amino acids. The germline V gene encodes CDR1 DFQATT and CDR2 SNEGSKA (reference sequence).

The J gene is TRBJ2-2, the V gene TRBV3-1; TCRdb calls TRBD1, which cannot be checked without DNA. Germline V lookup: CDR1 LGHDT, CDR2 YNNKEL (reference sequence). This CDR3 is 16 amino acids long. CDR3 loop: CASSYSGTPYTGELFF.

The chain recombines TRBV15 with TRBJ1-4. The CDR3 is made up of 14 amino acids. CDR1 LNHNV and CDR2 YYDKDF come from the germline V gene (reference sequence). CDR3 sequence reads: CATSRAATNEKLFF.

The CDR3 protein is CASSQDQGPQPQHF. The chain employs TRBV4-2 and TRBJ1-5; the D call of TRBD1 rests on TCRdb alone, since no DNA is present to check it. This CDR3 contains 14 residues. Germline assignment: CDR1 LGHNA and CDR2 YNFKEQ.

The chain carries TRBV5-5 and TRBJ2-5; as DNA is missing, the TRBD1 call by TCRdb cannot be tested. This CDR3 contains 13 residues. Per germline, CDR1 SGHKS and CDR2 YYEKEE (reference sequence). CDR3 residues: CASSLTGRETQYF.

V gene TRBV7-9 combines with J gene TRBJ2-2; the D gene TCRdb calls, TRBD1, cannot be checked with no DNA. The V gene's germline CDR1 is SEHNR and CDR2 FQNEAQ (reference sequence). The CDR3 has 15 amino acids. CDR3 residues: CASSWDRANTGELFF.

This chain uses TRBV11-2 with TRBJ2-5. The CDR3 sequence is 15 residues long. Germline lookup yields CDR1 SGHAT and CDR2 FQNNGV. CDR3: CASSSGATVQETQYF.

The CDR3 sequence: CASTSLGTENTEAFF. The chain employs TRBV28 and TRBJ1-1; TCRdb proposes TRBD1, but this gene call is untestable without DNA. Per germline, CDR1 MDHEN and CDR2 SYDVKM. The CDR3 covers 15 residues. The entire variable domain, with the rest obtained from reference TRBV28 and TRBJ1-1, is as follows: DVKVTQSSRYLVKRTGEKVFLECVQDMDHENMFWYRQDPGLGLRLIYFSYDVKMKEKGDIPEGYSVSREKKERFSLILESASTNQTSMYLCASTSLGTENTEAFFGQGTRLTVV.

The chain uses TRBV9 and TRBJ2-2; absent DNA, TCRdb's TRBD2 call cannot be checked. The CDR3 is made up of 17 amino acids. Germline lookup yields CDR1 SGDLS and CDR2 YYNGEE. The CDR3 region is CASSPRRAGANTGELFF.

The chain employs TRBV7-2 and TRBJ1-5; the TCRdb call, TRBD1, lacks DNA for checking. Germline CDR1 reads SGHTA; CDR2 reads FQGNSA. The CDR3 loop spans 14 amino acids. The CDR3 reads CASSLVRGQQPQHF.

The chain uses TRBV20-1 and TRBJ2-2; TCRdb designates TRBD2, a call that cannot be tested without DNA. This CDR3 contains 15 residues. Germline V gene data show CDR1 as DFQATT and CDR2 as SNEGSKA (reference sequence). The chain's CDR3 is CSAPRLAGVSGELFF.

V is TRBV7-6 and J is TRBJ2-7; TCRdb returns TRBD1, unconfirmable since there is no DNA. The germline CDR1 and CDR2 sequences are SGHVS and FNYEAQ. This CDR3 spans 14 amino acids. This chain's CDR3 is CASSLDGQGYEQYF.

The CDR3 region is CASRPSLEVATNEKLFF. The rearrangement uses TRBV19 and TRBJ1-4. Germline loops: CDR1 LNHDA, CDR2 SQIVND (reference sequence). The CDR3 consists of 17 residues.